The T cell receptor beta chain under discussion was sequenced for a study of cytomegalovirus exposure and HLA in healthy donors. PCR employed 60 Vbeta and 13 Jbeta primers. Using immunoSEQ multiplex PCR, the repertoire was profiled, and TCRdb retains in-frame clones only, with some absent. The table lists some 240,000 clones, about 78% of them singletons, with 3.5% to 4% in the top ten. CDR1 and CDR2 (germline): GTSNPN, SVGIG (reference sequence). V was shortened by 4 bases and J by 15 bases, with 19 bases between the two germline ends. CDR3 length: 12 residues. A remark on this clone: Its specificity is not known.

General study points: Most TCR sequences were seen very rarely across donors, but some public TCRs occurred in many.

The V gene is TRBV30, the J gene TRBJ2-1; D gene ambiguous. This sequence originates from a male donor in good health and CMV-seronegative. Material: PBMCs. CDR3 nucleotide sequence: TGTGCCTGGACTAACGCTGAAGAAAGCTCGTTCTTC. It encodes CAWTNAEESSFF.